The 24 T cell receptor beta chains reported below all come from one sample, sequenced in a study of identical twins (dated by TCRdb to about 2016). The library was obtained by 5' RACE. The run used an Illumina HiSeq 2000. TCRdb reprocessing: public reads trimmed at Q25 with fastp, clones called with MiXCR, in-frame beta chains kept. Here each entry gathers all rows of one CDR3 protein and keeps the most common genes and DNA. Here the sample has around 1.7 million distinct CDR3 sequences; about 30% occur a single time. The top ten constitute 0.25% to 0.3% of the sample. The sample taken for sequencing was cord blood. These receptors originate from a newborn girl in good health.

Concerning this clonotype itself: This clone may be a read error of a much larger clone one base away. V and J are TRBV5-6 and TRBJ2-5; 10 bases match TRBD2. V gave up 5 bases and J gave up 11 bases; unmatched junction bases: 15. Germline V lookup: CDR1 SGHDT, CDR2 YYEEEE. This CDR3 spans 15 amino acids. CDR3 coding DNA: TGTGCCAGCAGGGTAGCGGGAGGCCTTAACAATGAGCAGTACTTC. Amino acid sequence: CASRVAGGLNNEQYF.

This chain connects TRBV9 to TRBJ2-3; tentatively, D is TRBD2 (5 bases). The CDR3 loop spans 15 amino acids. CDR1 is SGDLS, CDR2 YYNGEE, per germline. V lost 2 bases to trimming and J lost 1 base, with 11 bases between them. This CDR3 reads CASSVSGVGTDTQYF. CDR3 coding DNA: TGTGCCAGCAGCGTGTCCGGGGTAGGCACAGATACGCAGTATTTT.

The V call is TRBV27, the J call TRBJ2-1, with D unclear. Between the trimmed V and J ends, which lost 2 bases and 0 bases, there was a span of 5 bases. CDR1 and CDR2 (germline): MNHEY, SMNVEV (reference sequence). This CDR3 has 14 residues. CDR3 sequence reads: CASSLHRSYNEQFF. The CDR3 bases are TGTGCCAGCAGTTTACACCGCTCCTACAATGAGCAGTTCTTC.

The chain joins TRBV21-1 to TRBJ2-7; no check of the table's D call, TRBD2, against the DNA was made. TRBV21-1 is assigned pseudogene status. There are 16 residues in the CDR3. The CDR3 loop reads CASSKVTSGSSYEQYF. In DNA, the CDR3 is TGTGCCAGCAGCAAAGTCACTAGCGGGAGCTCCTACGAGCAGTACTTC.

The chain has TRBV6-1 and TRBJ2-7, with TRBD1 matching 12 bases. The last part of the DNA fits TRBJ2-5 better; the J call may be wrong. CDR3 size: 15 residues. The V gene's germline CDR1 is MNHNS and CDR2 SASEGT. The CDR3 loop reads CASSEQGTGGQTQYF. CDR3 nucleotide sequence: TGTGCCAGCAGTGAACAGGGGACAGGGGGCCAGACCCAGTACTTC.

The chain recombines TRBV12-3 or TRBV12-4 with TRBJ2-2; no clear D. Trimming cost V 4 bases and J 4 bases, with 4 bases left between them. The CDR3 consists of 12 residues. CDR3: CASSWGTGELFF. CDR3 DNA: TGTGCCAGCAGTTGGGGCACCGGGGAGCTGTTTTTT.

The chain joins TRBV3-1 to TRBJ1-1; possibly TRBD1 for D (5 bases). There are 12 residues in the CDR3. Germline V CDR1 and CDR2: LGHDT, YNNKEL (reference sequence). The germline V and J ends were trimmed by 4 bases and 12 bases, with 15 bases remaining between them. Here the CDR3 reads CASSLVEGRPFF. CDR3 DNA sequence: TGTGCCAGCAGCCTCGTGGAGGGGCGCCCTTTCTTT.

The chain carries TRBV20-1 and TRBJ2-5; D not resolved. The J call may be incorrect, as the DNA end agrees better with TRBJ2-7. The CDR3 sequence is 13 residues long. CDR1 is DFQATT, CDR2 SNEGSKA, per germline (reference sequence). CDR3 in amino acids: CSAREGSFDEQYF. The CDR3 coding sequence is TGCAGTGCTAGAGAGGGGTCGTTTGACGAGCAGTACTTC.

This clonotype was observed a few times. V and J are TRBV12-3 or TRBV12-4 and TRBJ1-2; D remains ambiguous. This CDR3 spans 13 amino acids. Trimming pared 5 bases from V and 3 bases from J, leaving 10 bases between. Here the CDR3 DNA reads TGTGCCAGCAGTCCGGAGCCTGACTATGGCTACACCTTC. It encodes CASSPEPDYGYTF.

This clonotype was observed a handful of times. The chain links TRBV20-1 to TRBJ2-3, with TRBD1 matching over 7 bases. The CDR3 runs 15 residues. The V segment lost 6 bases and the J segment 5 bases; nucleotides outside the gene matches: 14. Germline assignment: CDR1 DFQATT and CDR2 SNEGSKA (reference sequence). The CDR3 DNA follows: TGCAGTGCCAAAGGTTTCAGGGGGAGAGGAGATACGCAGTATTTT. It is translated as CSAKGFRGRGDTQYF.

To note about this clonotype: With a much larger clone just one base away, this may be a read error. The rearrangement links TRBV10-3 to TRBJ2-3; D may be TRBD2 (6 bases). The CDR3 totals 14 residues. In germline, CDR1 is ENHRY, CDR2 SYGVKD. The V end was cut by 7 bases, the J end by 4 bases, with 15 bases between. The CDR3 protein is CAIIEPGLADTQYF. CDR3 in DNA: TGTGCCATCATTGAACCGGGACTCGCAGATACGCAGTATTTT.

This rearrangement joins TRBV19 to TRBJ2-2; 7 nucleotides align to TRBD1. The V gene's germline CDR1 is LNHDA and CDR2 SQIVND (reference sequence). The CDR3 runs to 15 residues. Trimming cost V 7 bases and J 1 base; bases outside gene matches: 6. CDR3 amino acids: CASIPGQLNTGELFF. The CDR3 bases are TGTGCCAGTATCCCGGGACAGCTGAACACCGGGGAGCTGTTTTTT. The whole variable domain, filled in from reference TRBV19 and TRBJ2-2, reads DGGITQSPKYLFRKEGQNVTLSCEQNLNHDAMYWYRQDPGQGLRLIYYSQIVNDFQKGDIAEGYSVSREKKESFPLTVTSAQKNPTAFYLCASIPGQLNTGELFFGEGSRLTVL.

The chain joins TRBV29-1 to TRBJ1-4; D unclear. The CDR3 has 14 amino acids. Per the germline V gene, CDR1 is SQVTM and CDR2 is ANQGSEA. V lost 6 bases to trimming and J lost 7 bases, with 18 bases between them. CDR3 nucleotide sequence: TGCAGCGTAACAAACCCCAGCGAGGGTGAAAAACTGTTTTTT. Protein product: CSVTNPSEGEKLFF.

Worth noting for this clonotype: This could be a read error, since a much larger clone is one nucleotide away. The CDR3 region has the DNA TGCAGTGCTAGAGATGGGGGGGCCACAGATACGCAGTATTTT. Protein: CSARDGGATDTQYF. The chain joins TRBV20-1 to TRBJ2-3, with a possible D match to TRBD2 (7 bases). The CDR3 extends over 14 amino acids. The V end lost 0 bases, the J end lost 2 bases, and 9 bases lay between the germline ends. Germline-derived CDR1 and CDR2 are DFQATT and SNEGSKA (reference sequence).

The chain joins TRBV20-1 to TRBJ1-6, with D unclear. The CDR3 is made up of 14 amino acids. Germline V lookup: CDR1 DFQATT, CDR2 SNEGSKA (reference sequence). Deletions cut 3 bases from V and 8 bases from J, with 14 bases between. The CDR3 nucleotides read TGCAGTGCTAGGGTGACGCGGCGGGATTCACCCCTCCACTTT. It encodes CSARVTRRDSPLHF.

This clonotype showed up just a few times. The chain uses TRBV20-1 and TRBJ2-1; 10 bases map to TRBD2. V was pared by 1 base and J by 3 bases, with 3 bases of the junction left unmatched. The germline gives CDR1 DFQATT, CDR2 SNEGSKA (reference sequence). The CDR3 sequence is 15 residues long. The CDR3 bases are TGCAGTGCTAGAGGGGGACTAGCGAGCTACAATGAGCAGTTCTTC. Its translation is CSARGGLASYNEQFF.

In DNA form, the CDR3 reads TGTGCCAGCAGTTTAGTCATTTTGGGACTAAAAAACATTCAGTACTTC. The encoded protein is CASSLVILGLKNIQYF. The chain recombines TRBV12-3 or TRBV12-4 with TRBJ2-4, with 7 nucleotides matching TRBD2. There are 16 residues in the CDR3. The V and J ends lost 1 base and 4 bases, in that order; junction bases with no gene match: 7.

The rearrangement uses TRBV27 and TRBJ2-3; 9 nucleotides line up with TRBD2. The germline V gene has CDR1 MNHEY and CDR2 SMNVEV (reference sequence). The CDR3 length is 17 residues. Trimming took 0 bases from V and 4 from J; bases not matched to a gene: 8. CDR3 sequence (DNA): TGTGCCAGCAGTTTATCGGGGGGAGCGGGGGGCCCAGATACGCAGTATTTT. It codes for CASSLSGGAGGPDTQYF.

This clonotype was counted many times. V usage is TRBV5-1 and J usage is TRBJ2-3, with D hard to call. The CDR3 is 12 amino acids. Germline values: CDR1 SGHRS, CDR2 YFSETQ. Trimming stripped 0 bases from V and 4 bases from J, with 3 bases between. DNA of the CDR3: TGCGCCAGCAGCTTGGGATCAGATACGCAGTATTTT. The encoded protein is CASSLGSDTQYF. Looking up the rest from reference TRBV5-1 and TRBJ2-3 gives the full variable domain: KAGVTQTPRYLIKTRGQQVTLSCSPISGHRSVSWYQQTPGQGLQFLFEYFSETQRNKGNFPGRFSGRQFSNSRSEMNVSTLELGDSALYLCASSLGSDTQYFGPGTRLTVL.

The chain joins TRBV5-1 to TRBJ2-1; D may be TRBD1 (6 bases). This CDR3 contains 13 residues. The ends were cut back, 5 bases at V and 7 bases at J, with 13 bases in the middle. Germline values: CDR1 SGHRS, CDR2 YFSETQ. The CDR3 DNA sequence: TGCGCCAGCAGTTTACCAGGGGTGAATGAGCAGTTCTTC. Its protein product is CASSLPGVNEQFF.

This clonotype was picked up a small number of times. The chain carries TRBV20-1 and TRBJ2-4; possibly TRBD1 for D (6 bases). From germline, CDR1 is DFQATT and CDR2 SNEGSKA (reference sequence). The CDR3 contains 15 residues. The V and J ends lost 3 bases and 2 bases respectively, with 14 bases between them. CDR3 region: CSARTQGITKNIQYF. CDR3 nucleotides: TGCAGTGCTAGGACCCAGGGGATTACCAAAAACATTCAGTACTTC.

The gene calls are TRBV3-1 and TRBJ1-6; D possibly corresponds to TRBD1 (6 bases). The CDR3 spans 15 residues. V lost 0 bases and J 7 bases, leaving 10 bases between the germline ends. Looked up from germline, CDR1 is LGHDT and CDR2 is YNNKEL (reference sequence). Here the CDR3 reads CASSQEDQGNSPLHF. CDR3 nucleotide sequence: TGTGCCAGCAGCCAAGAAGATCAGGGGAATTCACCCCTCCACTTT.

The chain combines TRBV7-2 with TRBJ2-1; 8 positions agree with TRBD2. Germline assignment: CDR1 SGHTA and CDR2 FQGNSA. CDR3 length equals 16 residues. V was pared by 0 bases and J by 6 bases, with 7 bases of the junction left unmatched. The CDR3 region is CASSLAVGLGCNEQFF. Here the CDR3 DNA reads TGTGCCAGCAGCTTAGCGGTGGGACTAGGTTGCAATGAGCAGTTCTTC.

This clonotype was counted many times. The gene calls are TRBV29-1 and TRBJ1-2; no clear D gene. The germline gives CDR1 SQVTM, CDR2 ANQGSEA. The CDR3 covers 13 residues. The V end lost 1 base, the J end lost 3 bases, and 9 bases lay between the germline ends. Written as DNA, the CDR3 is TGCAGCGTTGAAGGAGAAGGCTACTATGGCTACACCTTC. This gives the protein CSVEGEGYYGYTF.